The 21 T cell receptor beta chains listed next were all sequenced from one sample in a study of OX40 agonist ivuxolimab in advanced cancers. Produced via immunoSEQ multiplex PCR; TCRdb's table is partial and in-frame only. The profile shows almost 70,000 clones, 70% to 90% of them singletons. Source: CD4+ or CD8+ T cells sorted from blood, taken in a trial of the OX40 agonist ivuxolimab. The receptors were sampled from an adult with an advanced solid tumor such as melanoma, head and neck, liver or kidney cancer.

The gene calls are TRBV10-3 and TRBJ1-1; D might be TRBD1 (5 bases). V was cut by 3 bases and J by 4 bases, with 15 bases left in between. The CDR3 consists of 15 residues. Germline CDR1 is ENHRY and CDR2 is SYGVKD. This CDR3 reads CAISDFTAGGTEAFF. The CDR3 DNA is TGTGCCATCAGTGATTTCACGGCCGGGGGCACTGAAGCTTTCTTT.

The V and J genes are TRBV12-5 and TRBJ1-5; D is undetermined. The CDR3 extends over 17 amino acids. The V and J ends lost 4 bases and 0 bases respectively, with 16 bases between them. Per the germline V gene, CDR1 is LGHNT and CDR2 is FRNRAP. The CDR3 loop reads CASGWLDGGYSNQPQHF. CDR3 nucleotide sequence: TGTGCTAGTGGTTGGTTGGATGGAGGGTATAGCAATCAGCCCCAGCATTTT.

The V call is TRBV11-3, the J call TRBJ2-7; the D is unclear. This CDR3 spans 13 amino acids. The V end was cut by 4 bases, the J end by 6 bases, with 13 bases between. CDR1 and CDR2 from the germline V gene are SGHNT and YENEEA. CDR3 DNA sequence: TGTGCCAGCAGCTCTGGGTTTCTGACCGAGCAGTACTTC. Its protein product is CASSSGFLTEQYF.

The CDR3 here is CASSPRQGMDAQYF. The CDR3 DNA reads as TGTGCCAGCAGCCCCCGACAGGGGATGGACGCGCAGTATTTT. The chain uses TRBV7-2 and TRBJ2-3; TRBD1 agrees at 8 bases. The trim removed 5 bases at V and 10 bases at J, leaving 11 bases unmatched. Germline assignment: CDR1 SGHTA and CDR2 FQGNSA. CDR3 length: 14 residues.

The rearrangement uses TRBV6-1 and TRBJ1-3; D is ambiguous. Trimming shortened V by 3 bases and J by 0 bases, and 6 bases separated the two germline ends. Germline CDR1 MNHNS, CDR2 SASEGT. The CDR3 spans 14 residues. CDR3 sequence: CASSESFSGNTIYF. CDR3 bases: TGTGCCAGCAGTGAGAGTTTCTCTGGAAACACCATATATTTT.

The chain has TRBV7-3 and TRBJ1-4; TRBD1 agrees at 8 bases. CDR1 is SGHTA and CDR2 is FQGTGA in the germline V gene. The CDR3 sequence is 16 residues long. V lost 1 base, J lost 4 bases, and 5 bases stayed unmatched. The CDR3 loop is CASSLRGQGVNEKLFF. CDR3 DNA: TGTGCCAGCAGCTTAAGAGGACAGGGAGTTAATGAAAAACTGTTTTTT.

The CDR3 coding sequence is TGTGCCAGCTCACCCTCCAGGGACTACGAGCAGTACTTC. Translated: CASSPSRDYEQYF. This chain links TRBV18 with TRBJ2-7, with a tentative D call TRBD1 (5 bases). Germline V gene lookup returns CDR1 KGHSH and CDR2 LQKENI. The CDR3 extends over 13 amino acids. Trimming took off 3 bases at V and 3 bases at J, with 9 bases between the two ends. Filled out from reference TRBV18 and TRBJ2-7, the complete variable domain reads NAGVMQNPRHLVRRRGQEARLRCSPMKGHSHVYWYRQLPEEGLKFMVYLQKENIIDESGMPKERFSAEFPKEGPSILRIQQVVRGDSAAYFCASSPSRDYEQYFGPGTRLTVT.

V gene TRBV18 combines with J gene TRBJ1-4, with D uncertain. The CDR3 spans 14 residues. Looked up from germline, CDR1 is KGHSH and CDR2 is LQKENI. The germline V and J ends were trimmed by 6 bases and 0 bases, with 8 bases remaining between them. The CDR3 DNA follows: TGTGCCAGCTCTCGGGGTGCAACTAATGAAAAACTGTTTTTT. Translation: CASSRGATNEKLFF.

Here the CDR3 reads CASSVQGSGNTIYF. The DNA for the CDR3 is TGCGCCAGCAGCGTACAGGGGTCTGGAAACACCATATATTTT. This rearrangement joins TRBV5-1 to TRBJ1-3; 7 positions match TRBD1. The V gene end was trimmed by 4 bases and the J gene end by 1 base; junction bases not matched to a gene: 2. Germline V CDR1 and CDR2: SGHRS, YFSETQ. The length of the CDR3 is 14 residues.

Only a few counts were recorded for this clone. V usage is TRBV28 and J usage is TRBJ1-5, with 9 bases lining up with TRBD1. Per the germline V gene, CDR1 is MDHEN and CDR2 is SYDVKM. The CDR3 covers 14 residues. After removal of 5 bases from V and 6 bases from J, the junction contained 5 bases not matched to a gene. Here the CDR3 DNA reads TGTGCCAGCAGTCTGGGACAGGGAAGTCAGCCCCAGCATTTT. Its translation: CASSLGQGSQPQHF.

This chain uses TRBV5-1 with TRBJ2-7; TRBD1 matches at 7 bases. Per germline, CDR1 SGHRS and CDR2 YFSETQ. The CDR3 is made up of 14 amino acids. The J segment lost 3 bases and the V segment lost 0 bases, leaving 3 bases of the junction unmatched. The DNA for the CDR3 is TGCGCCAGCAGCTTGGGAGGGACAGTCTACGAGCAGTACTTC. Encoded protein: CASSLGGTVYEQYF. The complete variable domain, with remaining parts taken from reference TRBV5-1 and TRBJ2-7, reads KAGVTQTPRYLIKTRGQQVTLSCSPISGHRSVSWYQQTPGQGLQFLFEYFSETQRNKGNFPGRFSGRQFSNSRSEMNVSTLELGDSALYLCASSLGGTVYEQYFGPGTRLTVT.

V usage is TRBV11-3 and J usage is TRBJ2-6, with D possibly matching TRBD1 (6 bases). The V gene lost 1 base and the J gene lost 2 bases, with 15 bases spanning the gap. The germline V gene has CDR1 SGHNT and CDR2 YENEEA. The CDR3 sequence is 18 residues long. CDR3 DNA sequence: TGTGCCAGCAGCTTAGGCTCCAGCAGGGGTCCTGGGGCCAACGTCCTGACTTTC. The encoded protein is CASSLGSSRGPGANVLTF.

The chain uses TRBV7-3 and TRBJ2-6; D unresolved. The germline V gene encodes CDR1 SGHTA and CDR2 FQGTGA. The CDR3 covers 15 residues. The germline V and J ends were trimmed by 0 bases and 1 base, with 4 bases remaining between them. The CDR3, as DNA: TGTGCCAGCAGCTTAACTTTTTCTGGGGCCAACGTCCTGACTTTC. Residues: CASSLTFSGANVLTF.

The genes are TRBV28 and TRBJ1-1, with no clear D. V lost 4 bases and J 1 base, leaving 19 bases between the germline ends. Germline-derived CDR1 and CDR2 are MDHEN and SYDVKM. CDR3 length equals 17 residues. The CDR3 DNA is TGTGCCAGCAGTTCTTGGGCCCGGATGAGGGCGAACACTGAAGCTTTCTTT. It specifies CASSSWARMRANTEAFF. The full variable domain, rest sourced from reference TRBV28 and TRBJ1-1, is DVKVTQSSRYLVKRTGEKVFLECVQDMDHENMFWYRQDPGLGLRLIYFSYDVKMKEKGDIPEGYSVSREKKERFSLILESASTNQTSMYLCASSSWARMRANTEAFFGQGTRLTVV.

The chain combines TRBV10-3 with TRBJ1-5; 8 bases fit TRBD1. V shed 1 base and J 2 bases; nucleotides not matched to a gene: 7. CDR1 and CDR2 (germline): ENHRY, SYGVKD. The CDR3 consists of 17 residues. CDR3 DNA: TGTGCCATCAGTGAGTGGCAGGGGGCAGGGGGCAATCAGCCCCAGCATTTT. Translated: CAISEWQGAGGNQPQHF.

The chain combines TRBV6-5 with TRBJ2-4; 8 nucleotides align to TRBD2. The CDR3 is 14 amino acids. V trimming: 6 bases; J trimming: 1 base; junction bases outside the gene matches: 2. CDR1 MNHEY and CDR2 SVGAGI come from the germline V gene. The CDR3 DNA is TGTGCCAGCAGAAGACTAGCGGCCAAAAACATTCAGTACTTC. This translates into CASRRLAAKNIQYF.

The CDR3 region has the DNA TGTGCTAGTGGTTTGGTACGGGGAGGGCCCTACAATGAGCAGTTCTTC. Protein product: CASGLVRGGPYNEQFF. The chain uses TRBV12-5 and TRBJ2-1; 7 bases line up with TRBD2. This CDR3 is built from 16 residues. Germline values: CDR1 LGHNT, CDR2 FRNRAP. V was clipped by 0 bases and J by 2 bases; unmatched bases: 4. Full variable domain (remainder filled in from reference TRBV12-5 and TRBJ2-1): DARVTQTPRHKVTEMGQEVTMRCQPILGHNTVFWYRQTMMQGLELLAYFRNRAPLDDSGMPKDRFSAEMPDATLATLKIQPSEPRDSAVYFCASGLVRGGPYNEQFFGPGTRLTVL.

The chain combines TRBV2 with TRBJ1-3; a weak D match, TRBD1 (5 bases). Per germline, CDR1 SNHLY and CDR2 FYNNEI. This CDR3 is built from 12 residues. The germline V and J ends were trimmed by 3 bases and 5 bases, with 5 bases remaining between them. CDR3 sequence: CASSEGRNTIYF. CDR3 DNA: TGTGCCAGCAGTGAGGGGCGAAACACCATATATTTT.

For this clone: This likely comes from a read error, as the CDR3 has no conserved phenylalanine or tryptophan at its end. No DNA is shown, since the ends of the CDR3 on it are uncertain; the CDR3 is the one TCRdb lists. The rearrangement links TRBV11-2 to TRBJ2-3; the D segment call TRBD2 is taken from the table without a DNA check. The CDR3 extends over 14 residues, inclusive of both ends. CDR1 is SGHAT, CDR2 FQNNGV, per germline. CDR3 sequence reads: CASSFGLAGGFLYL.

This clone was seen once. The V gene is TRBV5-1, the J gene TRBJ2-3; possible D gene TRBD2, 6 bases. CDR1 is SGHRS and CDR2 is YFSETQ in the germline V gene. Trimming left V 2 bases short and J 5 bases short, with 15 bases between. There are 15 residues in the CDR3. CDR3: CASSLSGGRVDTQYF. In DNA, the CDR3 is TGCGCCAGCAGCTTAAGCGGAGGGCGGGTAGATACGCAGTATTTT.

This clone was recorded a few times. This chain connects TRBV7-3 to TRBJ2-1, with D possibly being TRBD2 (6 bases). CDR1 SGHTA and CDR2 FQGTGA come from the germline V gene. The CDR3 consists of 16 residues. Trimming removed 5 bases at V and 4 bases at J, with 18 bases between. The CDR3: CASSPRAGTGYNEQFF. The CDR3, as DNA: TGTGCCAGCAGCCCCAGAGCCGGGACTGGTTACAATGAGCAGTTCTTC.